This is a list of T cell receptor beta chains from one sample in a study of STAT5B mutations in CD4+ large granular lymphocyte leukemia. Clones were sequenced by immunoSEQ multiplex PCR, and TCRdb holds only the in-frame ones, with some missing. Among approximately 31,000 clones listed, about 71% were seen once. Sequenced input: CD4+ T cells from blood buffy coats. The receptor source for this set is a human donor in good health. Each CDR3 is given with its conserved first and last residue. The order of the fields is CDR3 length, clone size, D gene, V gene, J gene, CDR3 DNA, CDR3 protein. D genes are given only for firm matches. Expanded clones are given a class, and other clones once, few, many or no size at all.

length: 15; size: NA; D: NA; V: TRBV19; J: TRBJ1-4; DNA: TGTGCCAGTAGTATAGAGGGGCCCAGGGGTGAAAAACTGTTTTTT; CDR3: CASSIEGPRGEKLFF
length: 14; size: few; D: NA; V: TRBV5-1; J: TRBJ2-5; DNA: TGCGCCAGCAGTGGGCAAGGGGCCCGAGAGACCCAGTACTTC; CDR3: CASSGQGARETQYF
length: 17; size: NA; D: NA; V: TRBV5-6; J: TRBJ1-1; DNA: TGTGCCAGCAGCTTGGGACATGGTGAGGGGGGGTACACTGAAGCTTTCTTT; CDR3: CASSLGHGEGGYTEAFF
length: 13; size: few; D: NA; V: TRBV9; J: TRBJ2-5; DNA: TGTGCCAGCAGCGTAAATGCAGGGGAGACCCAGTACTTC; CDR3: CASSVNAGETQYF
length: 16; size: NA; D: TRBD1; V: TRBV7-6; J: TRBJ1-2; DNA: TGTGCCAGCAGCTTAGGTACAGGGGCCCCGTCCTATGGCTACACCTTC; CDR3: CASSLGTGAPSYGYTF
length: 15; size: few; D: NA; V: TRBV6-5; J: TRBJ1-4; DNA: TGTGCCAGCAGTTCCTTGGGTCCATCCCGCGGAAAACTGTTTTTT; CDR3: CASSSLGPSRGKLFF
length: 14; size: few; D: NA; V: TRBV9; J: TRBJ1-1; DNA: TGTGCCAGCACCCTGCTGGACGGGAACACTGAAGCTTTCTTT; CDR3: CASTLLDGNTEAFF
length: 15; size: NA; D: TRBD2; V: TRBV7-3; J: TRBJ2-2; DNA: TGTGCCAGCAGCTCCTTAGCGGGGGGAGACGGGGAGCTGTTTTTT; CDR3: CASSSLAGGDGELFF
length: 16; size: NA; D: TRBD2; V: TRBV4-3; J: TRBJ2-3; DNA: TGCGCCAGCAGCCAAGATCCGACGCGGGGGATAGATACGCAGTATTTT; CDR3: CASSQDPTRGIDTQYF
length: 17; size: NA; D: TRBD2; V: TRBV5-4; J: TRBJ2-3; DNA: TGTGCCAGCAGCTCCCGGACTAGCGGGGGCCGCACAGATACGCAGTATTTT; CDR3: CASSSRTSGGRTDTQYF
length: 15; size: NA; D: NA; V: TRBV5-1; J: TRBJ1-1; DNA: TGCGCCAGCAGCTTGGCCTCCGGGGGGCGGTCGGAAGCTTTCTTT; CDR3: CASSLASGGRSEAFF
length: 16; size: few; D: NA; V: TRBV5-1; J: TRBJ1-4; DNA: TGCGCCAGCAGCTTGGCCGGTACAAGAGGTAATGAAAAACTGTTTTTT; CDR3: CASSLAGTRGNEKLFF
length: 14; size: NA; D: NA; V: TRBV7-2; J: TRBJ2-7; DNA: TGTGCCAGCAGCTTAGAGGTAATCCTCTACGAGCAGTACTTC; CDR3: CASSLEVILYEQYF
length: 15; size: NA; D: TRBD1; V: TRBV28; J: TRBJ2-5; DNA: TGTGCCAGCAGTTCCTACAGGGGGCTAGCAGAGACCCAGTACTTC; CDR3: CASSSYRGLAETQYF
length: 15; size: NA; D: NA; V: TRBV7-8; J: TRBJ1-4; DNA: TGTGCCAGCAGCTTACGCGACAGCCTTAATGAAAAACTGTTTTTT; CDR3: CASSLRDSLNEKLFF
length: 15; size: NA; D: NA; V: TRBV5-4; J: TRBJ2-1; DNA: TGTGCCAGCAGCCTCCCGGGTAGAGTCTACAATGAGCAGTTCTTC; CDR3: CASSLPGRVYNEQFF
length: 14; size: NA; D: NA; V: TRBV28; J: TRBJ1-6; DNA: TGTGCCAGCAGGATCCGGACAATTTCTTCACCCCTCCACTTT; CDR3: CASRIRTISSPLHF
length: 15; size: NA; D: NA; V: TRBV19; J: TRBJ1-2; DNA: TGTGCCAGTAGTACCACGGGAGGTAATGGTTATGGCTACACCTTC; CDR3: CASSTTGGNGYGYTF
length: 13; size: few; D: NA; V: TRBV30; J: TRBJ2-7; DNA: TGTGCCTGGAGTGATGGGGCGAGCTACGAGCAGTACTTC; CDR3: CAWSDGASYEQYF
length: 15; size: NA; D: NA; V: TRBV5-1; J: TRBJ2-3; DNA: TGCGCCAGCAGCTTGAACAGGGAAGGCACAGATACGCAGTATTTT; CDR3: CASSLNREGTDTQYF
length: 14; size: NA; D: TRBD1; V: TRBV6-4; J: TRBJ1-1; DNA: TGTGCCAGCAGGGACAGGGAGGTGGCTTTTGAAGCTTTCTTT; CDR3: CASRDREVAFEAFF
length: 15; size: few; D: NA; V: TRBV7-2; J: TRBJ1-3; DNA: TGTGCCAGCAGCTTAGATCCAGGGAGGGGAAACACCATATATTTT; CDR3: CASSLDPGRGNTIYF
length: 15; size: NA; D: NA; V: TRBV28; J: TRBJ1-4; DNA: TGTGCCAGCAGTTTTGGAGGGACGGGTAATGAAAAACTGTTTTTT; CDR3: CASSFGGTGNEKLFF
length: 14; size: NA; D: NA; V: TRBV9; J: TRBJ1-3; DNA: TGTGCCAGCAGCGTCCGGGGGTCTGGAAACACCATATATTTT; CDR3: CASSVRGSGNTIYF
length: 15; size: NA; D: TRBD1; V: TRBV7-2; J: TRBJ2-7; DNA: TGTGCCAGCAGCTTTCCGGGACAGGGGGCGGACGAGCAGTACTTC; CDR3: CASSFPGQGADEQYF
length: 16; size: NA; D: NA; V: TRBV27; J: TRBJ2-7; DNA: TGTGCCAGCAGTTCCCCGGACGGGTCGAGCTCCTACGAGCAGTACTTC; CDR3: CASSSPDGSSSYEQYF
length: 15; size: NA; D: NA; V: TRBV2; J: TRBJ1-5; DNA: TGTGCCAGCAGTGGGCGGCTGGGGAGCAATCAGCCCCAGCATTTT; CDR3: CASSGRLGSNQPQHF
length: 14; size: NA; D: TRBD1; V: TRBV5-1; J: TRBJ2-5; DNA: TGCGCCAGCAGCCCGGGGACAGAAGGAGAGACCCAGTACTTC; CDR3: CASSPGTEGETQYF
length: 13; size: NA; D: NA; V: TRBV7-9; J: TRBJ1-1; DNA: TGTGCCAGCCTACTACGGGGGGACACTGAAGCTTTCTTT; CDR3: CASLLRGDTEAFF
length: 14; size: NA; D: NA; V: TRBV7-2; J: TRBJ1-1; DNA: TGTGCCAGCAGCTTAGAGGGTTTAGGCACTGAAGCTTTCTTT; CDR3: CASSLEGLGTEAFF
length: 17; size: once; D: NA; V: TRBV4-3; J: TRBJ1-4; DNA: TGCGCCAGCAGCCAAAATCGGGTTTCGGGAACTAATGAAAAACTGTTTTTT; CDR3: CASSQNRVSGTNEKLFF
length: 14; size: NA; D: NA; V: TRBV6-1; J: TRBJ2-5; DNA: TGTGCCAGCAGGGCTATTGGGGGTATCGAGACCCAGTACTTC; CDR3: CASRAIGGIETQYF
length: 14; size: few; D: NA; V: TRBV9; J: TRBJ1-1; DNA: TGTGCCAGCAGCCTCTCTTCGGGGGCCACTGAAGCTTTCTTT; CDR3: CASSLSSGATEAFF
length: 18; size: once; D: NA; V: TRBV7-9; J: TRBJ1-1; DNA: TGTGCCAGCAGCTTAGTATCCACCCGTAGGCTTTTGAACACTGAAGCTTTCTTT; CDR3: CASSLVSTRRLLNTEAFF
length: 13; size: NA; D: NA; V: TRBV7-2; J: TRBJ1-5; DNA: TGTGCCAGCAGCTTACGGGGCAATCAGCCCCAGCATTTT; CDR3: CASSLRGNQPQHF
length: 16; size: NA; D: NA; V: TRBV9; J: TRBJ1-2; DNA: TGTGCCAGCAGCGTAGCTACCGGGGCTTATACCTATGGCTACACCTTC; CDR3: CASSVATGAYTYGYTF
length: 16; size: NA; D: NA; V: TRBV7-2; J: TRBJ2-7; DNA: TGTGCCAGCAGCTTGGGGAGGGGGGTGACCTCCTACGAGCAGTACTTC; CDR3: CASSLGRGVTSYEQYF
length: 16; size: NA; D: NA; V: TRBV1; J: TRBJ2-2; DNA: TGCACCAGCAGCCAACCCGGGACACCTCGGACCGGGGAGCTGTTTTTT; CDR3: CTSSQPGTPRTGELFF
length: 14; size: NA; D: NA; V: TRBV6-5; J: TRBJ2-2; DNA: TGTGCCAGCCTACCGGGGGCGAACACCGGGGAGCTGTTTTTT; CDR3: CASLPGANTGELFF
length: 16; size: NA; D: NA; V: TRBV7-8; J: TRBJ2-6; DNA: TGTGCCAGCAGCTTAGATGGGGGCTCTGGGGCCAACGTCCTGACTTTC; CDR3: CASSLDGGSGANVLTF
length: 13; size: few; D: NA; V: TRBV19; J: TRBJ1-1; DNA: TGTGCCAGTACCTCGACAAGGAACACTGAAGCTTTCTTT; CDR3: CASTSTRNTEAFF
length: 13; size: NA; D: NA; V: TRBV28; J: TRBJ1-3; DNA: TGTGCCAGCAGTTTGTCCGCTGCGGACACCATATATTTT; CDR3: CASSLSAADTIYF
length: 13; size: NA; D: NA; V: TRBV7-2; J: TRBJ2-5; DNA: TGTGCCAGCAGCGCGAGACCGAGGGAGACCCAGTACTTC; CDR3: CASSARPRETQYF
length: 13; size: NA; D: NA; V: TRBV5-1; J: TRBJ2-1; DNA: TGCGCCAGCGGGGTCGGACAGAACAATGAGCAGTTCTTC; CDR3: CASGVGQNNEQFF
length: 15; size: NA; D: NA; V: TRBV28; J: TRBJ1-2; DNA: TGTGCCAGCAGTTCGATTCAGGGGCGTAACTATGGCTACACCTTC; CDR3: CASSSIQGRNYGYTF